This T cell receptor (beta chain) is drawn from a study of regulatory T cells in long-lasting Graves disease. Whole-study findings and limits: Persistent disease samples used TRBV28, TRBJ1-2 and TRBJ2-5 preferentially.

Researchers made TCR beta libraries by using iRepertoire HTBI primers and running Arm-PCR on CDR3 regions. TCRdb called the multiplex PCR reads again in MiXCR, with one record for every CDR3 protein. Among a few hundred thousand distinct CDR3 sequences listed, 16% were seen once. This clonotype came up many times. Its matching antigen is unknown. J was trimmed by 2 bases and V by 5 bases; bases with no gene match: 5. The CDR3 length is 15 residues. Specified time point: newly diagnosed GD, antithyroid drugs for less than 3 months. From RNA extracted from PBMCs, the TCR library was made. Blood from the periphery, around 9 milliliters in all, was drawn into EDTA tubes. The same data also went into a second study, on T cells in Graves' hyperthyroidism and ophthalmopathy. From that paper: In blood, most of the thyroid clonotypes expanded above 0.001 were also present.

This specimen consisted of peripheral blood mononuclear cells (PBMCs), obtained at new diagnosis, from a patient treated with antithyroid drugs. The rearrangement links TRBV12-3 or TRBV12-4 to TRBJ2-7, with 11 bases matching TRBD1. The clonotype comes from a man between 40 and 49 years old with Graves disease. The chain's CDR3 is CASSPPGQGAYEQYF. CDR3 sequence (DNA): TGTGCCAGCAGTCCTCCGGGACAGGGGGCCTACGAGCAGTACTTC.